The 2 T cell receptor beta chains below were found in one sample sequenced in a study of metastatic and nonmetastatic thyroid tumors. TCRdb re-called clones from the PCR reads using MiXCR. The data show more than 9,000 clones, with approximately 31% seen just once and 16% held by the top ten. Until they underwent thyroid surgery, no patient had received any treatment. Sequencing was done on a sample of adjacent normal tissue. The receptor set was obtained from a female donor with papillary thyroid cancer or a benign thyroid nodule (not recorded which). Some clones in this sample may be carry-over from other donors' samples.

This clone is medium-sized by share. The V gene is TRBV19, the J gene TRBJ2-1; no definite D call. Germline CDR1 is LNHDA and CDR2 is SQIVND (reference sequence). This CDR3 spans 14 amino acids. Trimming stripped 4 bases from V and 3 bases from J, with 10 bases between. The CDR3 loop reads CASSSDPSYNEQFF. CDR3 DNA sequence: TGTGCCAGTAGTAGTGATCCTAGCTACAATGAGCAGTTCTTC.

This clone was seen more than once but under ten times. The chain has TRBV12-3 or TRBV12-4 and TRBJ2-3; 9 nucleotides align to TRBD2. The CDR3 is 13 residues long. V gave up 11 bases and J gave up 0 bases; unmatched junction bases: 3. CDR3 region: CASSGDSTDTQYF. CDR3 nucleotide sequence: TGTGCCTCTAGCGGGGATAGCACAGATACGCAGTATTTT.